This TCR beta chain was identified in a study of blood T cell repertoires in COVID-19 (TCRdb year 2020). About the investigation overall: Collaborator samples came from the United States, Italy and Spain and covered acute and convalescent phases of COVID-19. The material from the prospective study consisted of cDNA or gDNA derived from T cells, B-cell-depleted T cells, or PBMCs. Subjects who had been exposed to COVID-19, were actively infected with it, or had recovered from it provided the deeply sampled blood TCRbeta repertoires that made up the dataset. A freely available public database, intended as a resource for researchers studying the immune response to SARS-CoV-2, is where the repertoires were released. The samples were drawn from two sources: the first 160 participants of the ongoing ImmuneRACE study, and 950 to 1,500 subjects contributed by 6 global collaborators. A de-identified subject ID, COVID-19 status, age in years and sex were almost always included in the sample metadata. Where available, HLA class I and class II types were obtained from metadata supplied by the sample provider rather than from assay-based typing. Study-level results and caveats: The quantity of clinical and demographic metadata differed by source and by participant and was supplied without curation.

CDR1 and CDR2, per the germline V gene (reference sequence), are LGHDT and YNNKEL. Trimming costs V 0 bases and J 1 base, and their ends lie 6 bases apart. Including cysteine and phenylalanine, the CDR3 has 14 amino acids. Of the read, only the CDR3 DNA is kept; its 42 bases are in frame from base 1. Collaborating institutions collected whole blood in K2EDTA tubes following their own protocols. For TCRbeta analysis, collaborators shipped samples in one of three forms: frozen whole blood, isolated PBMCs, or DNA extracted from either of those sample types. About this clone: Its binding antigen is unknown. Base qualities are not at hand, and no much larger clone is one base apart.

TCRbeta CDR3 regions were amplified from genomic DNA by means of the immunoSEQ Assay, a bias-controlled multiplex PCR. The published analysis was carried out like this. Nucleated cell counts per sample were estimated from amplification of reference gene primers within the assay. To quantify the absolute abundance of each unique TCRbeta CDR3 rearrangement, sequence reads were collapsed and filtered. For each sample, productive Simpson clonality was calculated as the square root of Simpson's diversity index over productive rearrangements. The table comes from immuneACCESS by way of TCRdb, which keeps in-frame sequences with V and J called. Part of the clones is missing from these tables; in studies checked, under half for an unresolved V gene and the rest for unknown reasons. The V and J calls and clone size were taken over from that table, and D and trimming were inferred from the DNA. This sample comprises 25,000 to 35,000 clones, about 87% of them detected only once. Jointly, the top ten make up about 16% of the sample.

Recombination linked TRBV3-1 (or the pseudogene TRBV3-2) to TRBJ2-5; the D gene lacks a confident call. This receptor was taken from a man aged 65-85 years with active COVID-19. The specimen was peripheral blood. The CDR3 amino acid sequence is: CASSQDPSQETQYF. The DNA is TGTGCCAGCAGCCAAGACCCGAGCCAAGAGACCCAGTACTTC.